The next 5 T cell receptor beta chains were all read from a single sample in a study of T cells in Graves' hyperthyroidism and ophthalmopathy (dated by TCRdb to the late 2010s). The library was prepared using multiplex PCR. TCRdb names Illumina HiSeq 2000 as the instrument used. The TCR beta CDR3 regions were amplified from RNA transcripts. The first round of RT-PCR for the TCR CDR3 was performed with the HTBI primer set and the Qiagen OneStep RT-PCR kit. Through fastp at Q25 and MiXCR, TCRdb rebuilt clones from the public reads, retaining in-frame beta chains. Rows matching on CDR3 protein sequence are summarized as one entry with the most common DNA and genes. This sample lists approximately 210,000 distinct CDR3 sequences; about 15% were detected once. The ten largest clonotypes hold 50% of the sample. Sequencing input: blood. The source of these receptors is a man in his fifties or sixties with Graves' hyperthyroidism.

This clonotype has a count of ten or more. The chain recombines TRBV27 with TRBJ2-3, with 13 bases identical to TRBD2. The V and J ends lost 5 bases and 5 bases, in that order; junction bases with no gene match: 10. The CDR3 consists of 17 residues. CDR1 and CDR2 (germline): MNHEY, SMNVEV (reference sequence). CDR3 DNA sequence: TGTGCCAGCAGTCACGACCGACTAGCGGGAGGTGGAGATACGCAGTATTTT. It encodes CASSHDRLAGGGDTQYF.

This clonotype occurred a few times. With a much larger clone just one base away, this may be a read error. This chain links TRBV11-2 with TRBJ2-5; 8 bases fit TRBD1. Trimming removed 4 bases from V and 5 bases from J; junction bases left unmatched: 12. Germline CDR1 reads SGHAT; CDR2 reads FQNNGV. The CDR3 totals 16 residues. CDR3 amino acids: CASSSPTGASAETQYF. The CDR3 region has the DNA TGTGCCAGCAGCTCCCCGACAGGGGCGTCGGCTGAGACCCAGTACTTC.

This clonotype was found many times. This chain uses TRBV30 with TRBJ2-5, with D perhaps matching TRBD2 (6 bases). The V gene's germline CDR1 is GTSNPN and CDR2 SVGIG (reference sequence). Trimming took 3 bases from V and 7 from J, leaving 21 bases between them. CDR3 length: 15 residues. CDR3 amino acids: CAWSAAGGVRGTQYF. The DNA of the CDR3 is TGTGCCTGGAGCGCCGCCGGAGGGGTAAGGGGGACCCAGTACTTC.

V is TRBV5-1 and J is TRBJ2-2, with 8 bases identical to TRBD2. CDR3 size: 14 residues. J lost 4 bases, V lost 4 bases, and 3 bases had no gene match. Looked up from germline, CDR1 is SGHRS and CDR2 is YFSETQ. This CDR3 is CASSPGTSTGELFF. CDR3 coding DNA: TGCGCCAGCAGCCCCGGGACTAGCACCGGGGAGCTGTTTTTT.

The sample holds many counts of this clonotype. The rearrangement joins TRBV28 to TRBJ2-2; D gene ambiguous. This CDR3 region has 18 residues. The ends were cut back, 5 bases at V and 0 bases at J, with 19 bases in the middle. Germline CDR1 reads MDHEN; CDR2 reads SYDVKM. As DNA, the CDR3 is TGTGCCAGCAGTGCCAACAGAAGAATCTACGCGAACACCGGGGAGCTGTTTTTT. Its protein is CASSANRRIYANTGELFF.